This T cell receptor (beta chain) was captured by sequencing in a study of T-cell memory formation after mild COVID-19. Study-wide results and caveats: Mostly located in CM and EM were contracting CD4+ clones, with contracting CD8+ clones located in EMRA.

This clonotype was seen a few times. What it binds is not known. 5'RACE primed at constant segments yielded TCR alpha and TCR beta cDNA libraries bearing sample barcodes and UMIs. Each CDR3 protein gets one entry after TCRdb re-called the 5' RACE reads with MiXCR. The sample has roughly 110,000 distinct CDR3 sequences, under 15% seen once; the top ten hold less than 45%. Germline values: CDR1 DFQATT, CDR2 SNEGSKA (reference sequence). The germline V and J ends were trimmed by 3 bases and 2 bases, with 27 bases remaining between them. The length of the CDR3 is 19 residues. The V and J genes are TRBV20-1 and TRBJ2-3; TRBD1 or TRBD2 may be the D gene (5 bases each). Input material: PBMCs or a T cell subset sorted from them (not recorded which). The TCR sequence derives from a man in his late teens or twenties who had mild COVID-19 (a few samples of this study predate the infection). Cell type and time point are not known. CDR3 loop: CSARGEGTAPDLITDTQYF. The CDR3 DNA is TGCAGTGCTAGGGGGGAAGGGACGGCGCCAGACCTAATCACAGATACGCAGTATTTT.